Shown below are 25 T cell receptor beta chains from a single sample sequenced in a study of T cell repertoires in cytomegalovirus infection. MiXCR was run by TCRdb on the reads, yielding one entry per CDR3 protein. The sample consists of tens of thousands of distinct CDR3 sequences, 35% to 45% of them appearing once. Their target antigens are unknown. The sequences come from CD8+ T cells from cultured PBMCs, collected from culture after CMV antigen stimulation. The receptors were sampled from a human donor in good health (CMV status not recorded). Some clones in this sample may be carry-over from other donors' samples.

Comment on this clonotype: A much larger clone lies one base from this, so it may be a read error. The V call is TRBV4-1, the J call TRBJ1-2; D is ambiguous. The CDR3 loop spans 16 amino acids. CDR1 MGHRA and CDR2 YSYEKL come from the germline V gene. Written as DNA, the CDR3 is TGCGCCAGCAACCAAGATCTGTCAGGTTCGCTTTATGGCTACACCTTC. Translation: CASNQDLSGSLYGYTF.

This rearrangement joins TRBV7-3 to TRBJ2-1; possible D gene TRBD1, 6 bases. The germline V gene encodes CDR1 SGHTA and CDR2 FQGTGA. V was clipped by 2 bases and J by 7 bases, with 12 bases between them. The CDR3 runs 14 residues. The CDR3: CASSLDPGANEQFF. The CDR3 DNA reads TGTGCCAGCAGCTTAGACCCAGGGGCAAATGAGCAGTTCTTC.

The V and J genes are TRBV4-1 and TRBJ2-2; the D is unclear. From germline, CDR1 is MGHRA and CDR2 YSYEKL. V was trimmed by 0 bases and J by 6 bases, leaving 11 bases between them. The CDR3 consists of 15 residues. Written as DNA, the CDR3 is TGCGCCAGCAGCCAAGATCCAGGTCCTTCCGGGGAGCTGTTTTTT. Its translation is CASSQDPGPSGELFF.

This clonotype showed up just a few times. The chain recombines TRBV28 with TRBJ2-1; D gene unclear. V lost 2 bases and J lost 3, with 11 bases in between. CDR3 length: 15 residues. Germline CDR1 and CDR2: MDHEN and SYDVKM. The CDR3 nucleotides are TGTGCCAGCAGTTTAGGCCAGTTGTACTACAATGAGCAGTTCTTC. This codes for CASSLGQLYYNEQFF.

V is TRBV7-2 and J is TRBJ2-5; no clear D gene. The CDR3 runs to 12 residues. Trimming removed 3 bases at V and 5 bases at J, with 7 bases between. Germline-derived CDR1 and CDR2 are SGHTA and FQGNSA. The CDR3 DNA is TGTGCCAGCAGCTTTGGTTCCGAGACCCAGTACTTC. This gives the protein CASSFGSETQYF.

The chain combines TRBV19 with TRBJ1-2, with D maybe TRBD1 (5 bases). The germline V and J ends were trimmed by 7 bases and 8 bases, with 11 bases remaining between them. The germline V gene has CDR1 LNHDA and CDR2 SQIVND (reference sequence). The CDR3 is 11 residues long. Here the CDR3 reads CASNSGNGYTF. The CDR3 DNA is TGTGCCAGTAACTCAGGGAACGGCTACACCTTC.

V usage is TRBV6-6 and J usage is TRBJ2-7, with D maybe TRBD1 (5 bases). Per the germline V gene, CDR1 is MNHNY and CDR2 is SVGAGI (reference sequence). The V gene lost 0 bases and the J gene lost 7 bases, with 13 bases spanning the gap. The CDR3 spans 14 residues. The CDR3, as DNA: TGTGCCAGCAGTTACTCTGGGGCCATAGAGGAGCAGTACTTC. It codes for CASSYSGAIEEQYF.

In its sample, this clonotype was seen a few times. The chain uses TRBV19 and TRBJ1-4; possibly TRBD1 for D (6 bases). The CDR3 has 16 residues. V was pared by 2 bases and J by 15 bases, with 25 bases between. CDR1 and CDR2 from the germline V gene are LNHDA and SQIVND (reference sequence). The CDR3 spells CASSIIGQLNEKALFF. The CDR3 region has the DNA TGTGCCAGTAGTATAATCGGACAGCTTAATGAAAAAGCATTGTTTTTT.

The rearrangement uses TRBV7-6 and TRBJ2-1; no clear D. The CDR3 is made up of 14 amino acids. CDR1 is SGHVS, CDR2 FNYEAQ, per germline. The ends were cut back, 1 base at V and 10 bases at J, with 14 bases in the middle. CDR3 nucleotides: TGTGCCAGCAGCTTAGGCTATAAGGCGTTGGAGCAGTTCTTC. Its protein is CASSLGYKALEQFF.

This clonotype showed up just a few times. This chain links TRBV7-2 with TRBJ1-1; tentative D call: TRBD1 (6 bases). Germline CDR1 SGHTA, CDR2 FQGNSA. Trimming took off 3 bases at V and 4 bases at J, with 15 bases between the two ends. The length of the CDR3 is 15 residues. The CDR3 DNA reads TGTGCCAGCAGCTTTATGCAGGGGACTTCCACTGAAGCTTTCTTT. Translated, it gives CASSFMQGTSTEAFF.

This clonotype showed up just a few times. The chain employs TRBV6-1 and TRBJ1-1; D uncertain. This CDR3 region has 15 residues. V lost 2 bases and J lost 1, with 11 bases in between. Germline V gene sequence: CDR1 MNHNS, CDR2 SASEGT. The chain's CDR3 is CASSESGMGNTEAFF. The CDR3 nucleotides read TGTGCCAGCAGTGAATCGGGGATGGGGAACACTGAAGCTTTCTTT.

The chain recombines TRBV6-2 or TRBV6-3 with TRBJ2-5; 10 bases are a match to TRBD2. The V segment lost 5 bases and the J segment 2 bases; nucleotides outside the gene matches: 11. Germline-derived CDR1 and CDR2 are MNHEY and SVGEGT. The CDR3 has 17 amino acids. The CDR3 bases are TGTGCCAGCAGTCCCACCAAGTTGACTAGCGGGCAAGAGACCCAGTACTTC. It yields the protein CASSPTKLTSGQETQYF.

This clonotype turned up a few times. The chain uses TRBV10-3 and TRBJ2-5; a possible D gene is TRBD2 (6 bases). The CDR3 runs 14 residues. Germline V gives CDR1 ENHRY, CDR2 SYGVKD. Trimming stripped 3 bases from V and 1 base from J, with 9 bases between. As DNA, the CDR3 is TGTGCCATCAGTGATAGGGGACTCCAAGAGACCCAGTACTTC. Its translation: CAISDRGLQETQYF.

The V and J genes are TRBV5-4 and TRBJ1-1; TRBD1 agrees at 11 bases. The germline V gene has CDR1 SGHNT and CDR2 YYREEE (reference sequence). The CDR3 sequence is 14 residues long. The V and J ends lost 3 bases and 6 bases, in that order; junction bases with no gene match: 4. The CDR3 sequence is CASSSTDRGPEAFF. The CDR3 DNA is TGTGCCAGCAGCTCAACGGACAGGGGGCCTGAAGCTTTCTTT. The whole variable domain, filled in from reference TRBV5-4 and TRBJ1-1, reads ETGVTQSPTHLIKTRGQQVTLRCSSQSGHNTVSWYQQALGQGPQFIFQYYREEENGRGNFPPRFSGLQFPNYSSELNVNALELDDSALYLCASSSTDRGPEAFFGQGTRLTVV.

This chain connects TRBV12-3 or TRBV12-4 to TRBJ2-1, with D hard to call. Trimming cost V 1 base and J 5 bases, with 18 bases left between them. The CDR3 covers 17 residues. The chain's CDR3 is CASSLGKGPRADNEQFF. The CDR3 DNA reads as TGTGCCAGCAGTTTAGGGAAGGGTCCTAGGGCAGACAATGAGCAGTTCTTC.

This clonotype was detected only once. The chain joins TRBV2 to TRBJ1-4, with a weak D call TRBD1 (5 bases). Trimming shortened V by 2 bases and J by 8 bases, and 15 bases separated the two germline ends. The CDR3 spans 15 residues. Germline values: CDR1 SNHLY, CDR2 FYNNEI. The CDR3 spells CASSESGLQVEKLFF. CDR3 DNA: TGTGCCAGCAGTGAATCTGGGCTACAGGTGGAAAAACTGTTTTTT.

This clonotype was counted a few times. The chain couples TRBV7-2 to TRBJ2-1; possible D gene TRBD2, 5 bases. CDR1 and CDR2 (germline): SGHTA, FQGNSA. The CDR3 totals 14 residues. V was pared by 3 bases and J by 1 base, with 7 bases between. The DNA of the CDR3 is TGTGCCAGCAGCTTGAAGCGGTCCTACAATGAGCAGTTCTTC. Its protein product is CASSLKRSYNEQFF.

The chain uses TRBV5-4 and TRBJ2-3; 7 bases are shared with TRBD1. CDR1 is SGHNT, CDR2 YYREEE, per germline (reference sequence). The CDR3 runs 16 residues. V trimming: 4 bases; J trimming: 4 bases; junction bases outside the gene matches: 12. The CDR3 DNA follows: TGTGCCAGCAGCCCCGGGACAGAAGGTTCCGCAGATACGCAGTATTTT. This codes for CASSPGTEGSADTQYF. The variable domain in full, completed from reference TRBV5-4 and TRBJ2-3, reads ETGVTQSPTHLIKTRGQQVTLRCSSQSGHNTVSWYQQALGQGPQFIFQYYREEENGRGNFPPRFSGLQFPNYSSELNVNALELDDSALYLCASSPGTEGSADTQYFGPGTRLTVL.

This clonotype was counted between two and nine times. J is TRBJ2-1 and V is TRBV14; D may be TRBD2 (6 bases). Germline V gene data show CDR1 as SGHDN and CDR2 as FVKESK. The ends were cut back, 4 bases at V and 2 bases at J, with 15 bases in the middle. The CDR3 contains 16 residues. DNA for the CDR3: TGTGCCAGCAGCCCCATGGAGGGCTTGGCCTACAATGAGCAGTTCTTC. Amino acid sequence: CASSPMEGLAYNEQFF.

V gene TRBV19 combines with J gene TRBJ2-5; 9 bases line up with TRBD2. The germline CDR1 and CDR2 sequences are LNHDA and SQIVND (reference sequence). CDR3 size: 16 residues. V was clipped by 3 bases and J by 4 bases; unmatched bases: 9. The DNA of the CDR3 is TGTGCCAGTAGTATGGCGGGGGGGCTACGAGGAGAGACCCAGTACTTC. Its translation is CASSMAGGLRGETQYF.

The rearrangement joins TRBV27 to TRBJ2-3, with 8 bases aligning to TRBD1. Germline V gene lookup returns CDR1 MNHEY and CDR2 SMNVEV (reference sequence). V lost 5 bases, J lost 1 base, and 11 bases stayed unmatched. The length of the CDR3 is 17 residues. The CDR3: CASSDRVPGQGTDTQYF. As DNA, the CDR3 is TGTGCCAGCAGTGATAGAGTTCCGGGACAGGGCACAGATACGCAGTATTTT.

The V and J genes are TRBV29-1 and TRBJ2-7; D might be TRBD1 (6 bases). The CDR3 has 12 amino acids. Germline CDR1 reads SQVTM; CDR2 reads ANQGSEA. Trimming removed 5 bases from V and 4 bases from J, with 12 bases in between. The DNA for the CDR3 is TGCAGCGTTCAACTCCAGGGGTACGAGCAGTACTTC. This sequence encodes CSVQLQGYEQYF.

Points on this clonotype: One junction end disagrees with the germline gene, perhaps due to a read error. This chain connects TRBV11-2 to TRBJ1-4; TRBD1 agrees at 8 bases. CDR1 is SGHAT and CDR2 is FQNNGV in the germline V gene. CDR3 size: 11 residues. CDR3 nucleotide sequence: TGTGCCAGCAGCTCCGGACAGGGAAAGGTTTTT. Its protein is CASSSGQGKVF.

This clonotype was picked up many times. The chain is built from TRBV7-2 and TRBJ2-3, with TRBD2 matching over 10 bases. This CDR3 contains 15 residues. The germline gives CDR1 SGHTA, CDR2 FQGNSA. The V segment lost 5 bases and the J segment 11 bases; nucleotides outside the gene matches: 13. CDR3: CASSQTPAGGPRQYF. The CDR3 DNA is TGTGCCAGCAGCCAGACTCCAGCGGGGGGGCCTAGGCAGTATTTT.

This clonotype appeared a few times. The chain uses TRBV7-3 and TRBJ2-1; 8 bases align to TRBD2. Unmatched junction bases numbered 6, after V lost 1 base and J lost 4 bases. Germline CDR1 is SGHTA and CDR2 is FQGTGA. The CDR3 runs to 16 residues. This chain's CDR3 is CASSLRAGGLYNEQFF. CDR3 bases: TGTGCCAGCAGCTTAAGGGCGGGGGGCCTATACAATGAGCAGTTCTTC.